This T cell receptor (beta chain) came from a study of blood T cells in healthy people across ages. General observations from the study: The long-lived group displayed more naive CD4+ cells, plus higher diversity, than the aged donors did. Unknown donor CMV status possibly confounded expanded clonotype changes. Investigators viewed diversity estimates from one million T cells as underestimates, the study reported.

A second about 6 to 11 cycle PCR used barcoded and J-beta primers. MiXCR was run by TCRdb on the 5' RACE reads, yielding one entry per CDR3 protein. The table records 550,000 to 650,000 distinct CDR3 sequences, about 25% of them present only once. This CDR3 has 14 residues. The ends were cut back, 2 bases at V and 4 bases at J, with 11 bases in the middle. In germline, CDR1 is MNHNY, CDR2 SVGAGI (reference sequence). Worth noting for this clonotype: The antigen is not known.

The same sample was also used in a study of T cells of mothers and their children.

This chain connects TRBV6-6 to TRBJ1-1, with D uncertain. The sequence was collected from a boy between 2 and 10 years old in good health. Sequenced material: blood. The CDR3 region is CASSYRIRSTEAFF. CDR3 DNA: TGTGCCAGCAGTTACAGGATCAGGAGCACTGAAGCTTTCTTT.